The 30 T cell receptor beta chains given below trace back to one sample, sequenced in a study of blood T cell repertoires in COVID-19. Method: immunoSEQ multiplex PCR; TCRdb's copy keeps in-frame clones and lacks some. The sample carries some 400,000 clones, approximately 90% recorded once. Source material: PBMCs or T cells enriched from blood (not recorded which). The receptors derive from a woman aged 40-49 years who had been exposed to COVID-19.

The DNA of the CDR3 is TGTGCCAGCAGCTCGGGACTAGCATTTGATGAGCAGTTCTTC. As protein: CASSSGLAFDEQFF. The chain is built from TRBV7-2 and TRBJ2-1; 9 nucleotides agree with TRBD2. V dropped 4 bases and J dropped 8; count of bases not matched to a gene: 6. CDR1 and CDR2 from the germline V gene are SGHTA and FQGNSA. The CDR3 loop spans 14 amino acids.

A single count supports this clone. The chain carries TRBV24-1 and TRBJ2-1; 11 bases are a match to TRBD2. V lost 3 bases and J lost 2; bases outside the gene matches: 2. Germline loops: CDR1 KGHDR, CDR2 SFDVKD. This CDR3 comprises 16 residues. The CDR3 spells CATSDRGLAAYNEQFF. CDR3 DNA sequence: TGTGCCACCAGTGATAGGGGACTAGCGGCCTACAATGAGCAGTTCTTC.

The CDR3 sequence is CASSQGSPTTDTQYF. Here the CDR3 DNA reads TGCGCCAGCAGCCAAGGTTCGCCTACCACAGATACGCAGTATTTT. The chain employs TRBV4-3 and TRBJ2-3, with no clear D. V lost 1 base, J lost 2 bases, and 10 bases lay in between. The CDR3 spans 15 residues. Germline CDR1 reads LGHNA; CDR2 reads YSLEER.

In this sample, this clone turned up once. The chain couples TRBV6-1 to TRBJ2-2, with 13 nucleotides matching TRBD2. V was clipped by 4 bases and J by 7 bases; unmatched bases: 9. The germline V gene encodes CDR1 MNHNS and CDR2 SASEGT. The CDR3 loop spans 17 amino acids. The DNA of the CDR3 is TGTGCCAGCAGTGCCGGGACTAGCGGGGAGAAGGACGGGGAGCTGTTTTTT. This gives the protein CASSAGTSGEKDGELFF.

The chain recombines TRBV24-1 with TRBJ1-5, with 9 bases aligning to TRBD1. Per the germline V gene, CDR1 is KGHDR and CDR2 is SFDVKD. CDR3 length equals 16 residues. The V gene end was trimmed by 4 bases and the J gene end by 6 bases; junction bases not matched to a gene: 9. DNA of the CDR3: TGTGCCACCAGTGAGGGAGGACAGGGGCGCGTTCAGCCCCAGCATTTT. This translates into CATSEGGQGRVQPQHF.

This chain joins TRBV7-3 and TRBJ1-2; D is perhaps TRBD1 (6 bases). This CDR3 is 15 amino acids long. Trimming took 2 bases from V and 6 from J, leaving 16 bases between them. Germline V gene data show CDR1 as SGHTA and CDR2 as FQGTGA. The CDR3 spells CASSLAGGASHGYTF. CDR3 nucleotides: TGTGCCAGCAGCTTAGCGGGGGGCGCGTCCCATGGCTACACCTTC.

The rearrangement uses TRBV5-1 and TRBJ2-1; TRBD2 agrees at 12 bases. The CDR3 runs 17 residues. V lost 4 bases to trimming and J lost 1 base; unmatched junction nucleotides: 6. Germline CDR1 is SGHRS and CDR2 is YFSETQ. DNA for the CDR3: TGCGCCAGCAGCAGGACGACTAGCGGGAGTTCCTACAATGAGCAGTTCTTC. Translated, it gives CASSRTTSGSSYNEQFF.

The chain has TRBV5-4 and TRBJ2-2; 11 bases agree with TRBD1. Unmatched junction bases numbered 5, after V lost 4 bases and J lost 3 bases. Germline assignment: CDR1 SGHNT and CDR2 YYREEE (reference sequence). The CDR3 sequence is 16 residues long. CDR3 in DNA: TGTGCCAGCAGCGCAGGGACAGGGGGATACACCGGGGAGCTGTTTTTT. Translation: CASSAGTGGYTGELFF.

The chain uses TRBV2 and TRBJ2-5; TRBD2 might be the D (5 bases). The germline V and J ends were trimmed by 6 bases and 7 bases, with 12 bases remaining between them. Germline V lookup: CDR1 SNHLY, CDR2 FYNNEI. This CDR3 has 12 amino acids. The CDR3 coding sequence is TGTGCCAGCAGACCCACGAGCGGGACCCAGTACTTC. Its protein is CASRPTSGTQYF.

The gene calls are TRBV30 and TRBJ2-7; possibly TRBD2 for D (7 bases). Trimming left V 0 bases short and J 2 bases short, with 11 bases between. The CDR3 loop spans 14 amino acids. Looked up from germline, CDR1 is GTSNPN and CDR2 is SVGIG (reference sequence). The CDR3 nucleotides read TGTGCCTGGAGTGTAACCGGGGGGCCCTACGAGCAGTACTTC. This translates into CAWSVTGGPYEQYF.

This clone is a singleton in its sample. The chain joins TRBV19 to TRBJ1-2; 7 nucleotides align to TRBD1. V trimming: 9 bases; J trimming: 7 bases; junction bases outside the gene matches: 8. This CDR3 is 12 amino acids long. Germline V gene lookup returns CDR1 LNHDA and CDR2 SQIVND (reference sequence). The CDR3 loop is CASRDRVSGYTF. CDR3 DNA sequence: TGTGCCAGCCGAGACAGGGTGAGTGGCTACACCTTC.

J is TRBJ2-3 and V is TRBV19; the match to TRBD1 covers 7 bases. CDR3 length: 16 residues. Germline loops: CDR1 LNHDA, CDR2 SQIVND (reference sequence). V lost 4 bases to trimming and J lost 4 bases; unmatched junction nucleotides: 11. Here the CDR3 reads CASSNREGGFPDTQYF. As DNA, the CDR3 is TGTGCCAGTAGTAACCGCGAAGGGGGCTTCCCAGATACGCAGTATTTT.

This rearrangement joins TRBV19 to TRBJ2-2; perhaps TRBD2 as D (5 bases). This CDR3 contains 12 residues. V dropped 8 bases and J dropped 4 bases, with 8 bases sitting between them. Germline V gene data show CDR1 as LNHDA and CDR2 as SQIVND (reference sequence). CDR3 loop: CASWTGTGELFF. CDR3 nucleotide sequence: TGTGCCAGTTGGACTGGCACCGGGGAGCTGTTTTTT.

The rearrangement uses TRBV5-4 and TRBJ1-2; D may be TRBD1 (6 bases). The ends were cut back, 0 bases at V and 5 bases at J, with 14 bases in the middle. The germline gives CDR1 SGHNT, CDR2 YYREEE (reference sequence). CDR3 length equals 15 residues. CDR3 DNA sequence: TGTGCCAGCAGCTTGGCCCGGACAGAATTGTATGGCTACACCTTC. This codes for CASSLARTELYGYTF.

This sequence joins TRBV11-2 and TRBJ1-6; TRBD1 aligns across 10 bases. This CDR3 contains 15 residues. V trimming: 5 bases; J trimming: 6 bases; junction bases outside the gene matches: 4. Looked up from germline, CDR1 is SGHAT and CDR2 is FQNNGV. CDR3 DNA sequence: TGTGCCAGCAGCCAAGGACAGGGGGGTAATTCACCCCTCCACTTT. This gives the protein CASSQGQGGNSPLHF.

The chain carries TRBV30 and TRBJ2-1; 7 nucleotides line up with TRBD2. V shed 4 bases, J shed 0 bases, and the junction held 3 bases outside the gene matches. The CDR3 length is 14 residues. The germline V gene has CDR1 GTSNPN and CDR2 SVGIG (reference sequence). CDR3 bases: TGTGCCTGGACGGGCGGGAGCTCCTACAATGAGCAGTTCTTC. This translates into CAWTGGSSYNEQFF.

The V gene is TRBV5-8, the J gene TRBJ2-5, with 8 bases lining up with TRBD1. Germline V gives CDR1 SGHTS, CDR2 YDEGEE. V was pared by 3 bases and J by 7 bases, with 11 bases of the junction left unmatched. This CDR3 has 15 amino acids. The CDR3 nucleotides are TGTGCCAGCAGCTCTTTTCGGACAGGGCCCAGGACCCAGTACTTC. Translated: CASSSFRTGPRTQYF.

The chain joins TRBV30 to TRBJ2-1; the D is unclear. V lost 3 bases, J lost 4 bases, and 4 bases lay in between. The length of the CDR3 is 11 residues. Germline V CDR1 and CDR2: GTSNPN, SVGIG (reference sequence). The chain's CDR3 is CAWRRYNEQFF. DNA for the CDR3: TGTGCCTGGAGGAGATACAATGAGCAGTTCTTC.

The CDR3: CASSRRASGLEGTGELFF. Written as DNA, the CDR3 is TGTGCCAGCAGCCGCCGGGCTAGCGGACTCGAGGGCACCGGGGAGCTGTTTTTT. V usage is TRBV7-2 and J usage is TRBJ2-2; TRBD2 agrees at 7 bases. This CDR3 has 18 amino acids. The V gene end was trimmed by 5 bases and the J gene end by 4 bases; junction bases not matched to a gene: 16. Germline V gene sequence: CDR1 SGHTA, CDR2 FQGNSA.

The CDR3 region has the DNA TGTGCCAGCTCACCAAACAGAATGAACACTGAAGCTTTCTTT. This gives the protein CASSPNRMNTEAFF. This rearrangement joins TRBV18 to TRBJ1-1; D is uncertain. Trimming shortened V by 2 bases and J by 0 bases, and 7 bases separated the two germline ends. Germline loops: CDR1 KGHSH, CDR2 LQKENI. The CDR3 has 14 residues.

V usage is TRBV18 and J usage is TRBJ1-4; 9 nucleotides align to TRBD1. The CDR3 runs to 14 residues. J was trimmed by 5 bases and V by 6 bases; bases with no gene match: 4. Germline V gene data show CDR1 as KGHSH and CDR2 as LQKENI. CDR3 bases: TGTGCCAGCTCTCGAGGACAGGGGAATGAAAAACTGTTTTTT. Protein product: CASSRGQGNEKLFF. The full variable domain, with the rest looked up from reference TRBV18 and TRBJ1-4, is NAGVMQNPRHLVRRRGQEARLRCSPMKGHSHVYWYRQLPEEGLKFMVYLQKENIIDESGMPKERFSAEFPKEGPSILRIQQVVRGDSAAYFCASSRGQGNEKLFFGSGTQLSVL.

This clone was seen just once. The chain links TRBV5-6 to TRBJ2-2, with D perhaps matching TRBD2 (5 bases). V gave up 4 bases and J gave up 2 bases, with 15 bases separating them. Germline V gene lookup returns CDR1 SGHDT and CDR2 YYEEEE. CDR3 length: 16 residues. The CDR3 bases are TGTGCCAGCAGCCGCATCCGGACGGGAAACACCGGGGAGCTGTTTTTT. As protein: CASSRIRTGNTGELFF.

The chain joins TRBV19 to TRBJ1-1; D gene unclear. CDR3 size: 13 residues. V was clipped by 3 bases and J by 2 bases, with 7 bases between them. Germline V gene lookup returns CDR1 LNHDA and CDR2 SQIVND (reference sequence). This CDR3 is CASSMRANTEAFF. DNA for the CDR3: TGTGCCAGTAGTATGAGGGCAAACACTGAAGCTTTCTTT.

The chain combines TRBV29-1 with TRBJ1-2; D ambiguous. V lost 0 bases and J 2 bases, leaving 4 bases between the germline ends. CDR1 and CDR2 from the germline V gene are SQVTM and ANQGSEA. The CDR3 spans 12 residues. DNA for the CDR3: TGCAGCGTTGAAGAATCGAACTATGGCTACACCTTC. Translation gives CSVEESNYGYTF.

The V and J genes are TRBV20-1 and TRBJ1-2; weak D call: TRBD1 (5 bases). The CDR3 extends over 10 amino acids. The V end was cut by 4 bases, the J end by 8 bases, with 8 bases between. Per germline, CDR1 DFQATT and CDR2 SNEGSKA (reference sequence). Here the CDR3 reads CSAIRGGYTF. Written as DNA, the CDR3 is TGCAGTGCTATCCGGGGGGGCTACACCTTC.

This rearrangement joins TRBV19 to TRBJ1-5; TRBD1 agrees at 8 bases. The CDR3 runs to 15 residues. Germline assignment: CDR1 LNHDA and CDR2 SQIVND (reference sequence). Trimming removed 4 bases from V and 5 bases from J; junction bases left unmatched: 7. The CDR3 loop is CASSKDRQGYQPQHF. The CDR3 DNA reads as TGTGCCAGTAGTAAAGACCGACAGGGGTATCAGCCCCAGCATTTT.

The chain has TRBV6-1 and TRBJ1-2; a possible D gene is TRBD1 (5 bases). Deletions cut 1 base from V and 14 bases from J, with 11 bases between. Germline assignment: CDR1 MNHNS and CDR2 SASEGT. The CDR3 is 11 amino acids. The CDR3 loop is CASSEVGGTTF. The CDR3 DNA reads TGTGCCAGCAGTGAAGTTGGAGGGACTACCTTC.

CDR3 sequence reads: CASSVTGSGGQETQYF. As DNA, the CDR3 is TGCGCCAGCAGTGTCACAGGGAGCGGGGGACAAGAGACCCAGTACTTC. The rearrangement uses TRBV10-2 and TRBJ2-5, with 8 nucleotides matching TRBD2. The V segment lost 4 bases and the J segment 2 bases; nucleotides outside the gene matches: 9. This CDR3 has 16 amino acids. The germline CDR1 and CDR2 sequences are WSHSY and SAAADI.

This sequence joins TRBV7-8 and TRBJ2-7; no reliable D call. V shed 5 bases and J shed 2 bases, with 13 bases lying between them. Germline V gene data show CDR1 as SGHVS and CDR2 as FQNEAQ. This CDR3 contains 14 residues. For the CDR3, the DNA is TGTGCCAGCAGCCGCCTTTTAGGAGCCTACGAGCAGTACTTC. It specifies CASSRLLGAYEQYF.

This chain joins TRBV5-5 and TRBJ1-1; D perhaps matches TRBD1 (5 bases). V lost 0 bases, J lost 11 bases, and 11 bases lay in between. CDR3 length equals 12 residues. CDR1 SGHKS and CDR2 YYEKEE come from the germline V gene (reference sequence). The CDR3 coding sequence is TGTGCCAGCAGCTTGGTAGGGGTTGGTGCTTTCTTT. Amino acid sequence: CASSLVGVGAFF. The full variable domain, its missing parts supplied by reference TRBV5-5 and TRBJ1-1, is DAGVTQSPTHLIKTRGQQVTLRCSPISGHKSVSWYQQVLGQGPQFIFQYYEKEERGRGNFPDRFSARQFPNYSSELNVNALLLGDSALYLCASSLVGVGAFFGQGTRLTVV.